This passage covers 24 T cell receptor beta chains from one sample sequenced in a study of blood T cell repertoires in COVID-19. Method: immunoSEQ multiplex PCR; TCRdb's copy keeps in-frame clones and lacks some. The data show approximately 120,000 clones, around 80% seen once. Input material: peripheral blood. The receptors here all came from a man in his forties or fifties with active or convalescent COVID-19.

Written as DNA, the CDR3 is TGTGCCAGTAGTGTGGGACAGGGGGTGGAAAAACTGTTTTTT. Translation gives CASSVGQGVEKLFF. The rearrangement links TRBV19 to TRBJ1-4; 11 nucleotides match TRBD1. The CDR3 is 14 residues long. Trimming at V came to 5 bases and at J to 8 bases, leaving 4 bases not matched to a gene. In germline, CDR1 is LNHDA, CDR2 SQIVND (reference sequence).

This clone was seen a few times. CDR3 nucleotides: TGTGCCAGCAGCGTAGATCCCGGTCAGCCCCAGCATTTT. As protein: CASSVDPGQPQHF. This chain uses TRBV9 with TRBJ1-5; D gene ambiguous. Trimming took 0 bases from V and 6 from J, leaving 7 bases between them. The CDR3 consists of 13 residues. Germline CDR1 reads SGDLS; CDR2 reads YYNGEE.

The chain is built from TRBV7-9 and TRBJ2-1, with a tentative D call TRBD2 (6 bases). Per germline, CDR1 SEHNR and CDR2 FQNEAQ (reference sequence). V was clipped by 4 bases and J by 7 bases, with 17 bases between them. The length of the CDR3 is 15 residues. CDR3 sequence reads: CASSSRRGLGNEQFF. CDR3 nucleotide sequence: TGTGCCAGCAGCTCCCGTCGGGGACTTGGGAATGAGCAGTTCTTC.

This sequence joins TRBV5-1 and TRBJ1-3; D remains ambiguous. Trimming cost V 3 bases and J 2 bases, with 9 bases left between them. The CDR3 contains 14 residues. Germline V gene sequence: CDR1 SGHRS, CDR2 YFSETQ. The CDR3 protein is CASSSGKAGNTIYF. The CDR3 DNA follows: TGCGCCAGCAGCTCGGGGAAGGCTGGAAACACCATATATTTT.

This chain uses TRBV30 with TRBJ2-7; a possible D gene is TRBD2 (5 bases). CDR1 and CDR2 (germline): GTSNPN, SVGIG (reference sequence). This CDR3 spans 13 amino acids. The germline V and J ends were trimmed by 0 bases and 7 bases, with 13 bases remaining between them. The CDR3 DNA is TGTGCCTGGAGTGTAGCCCTCTCGGGGGAGCAGTACTTC. This gives the protein CAWSVALSGEQYF.

The chain uses TRBV7-2 and TRBJ2-1; TRBD2 agrees at 8 bases. The germline CDR1 and CDR2 sequences are SGHTA and FQGNSA. Trimming at V came to 5 bases and at J to 6 bases, leaving 12 bases not matched to a gene. The CDR3 length is 16 residues. This chain's CDR3 is CASSPGGRPQTNEQFF. As DNA, the CDR3 is TGTGCCAGCAGCCCGGGGGGGCGGCCCCAAACCAATGAGCAGTTCTTC. The variable domain in full, with the rest retrieved from reference TRBV7-2 and TRBJ2-1, is GAGVSQSPSNKVTEKGKDVELRCDPISGHTALYWYRQSLGQGLEFLIYFQGNSAPDKSGLPSDRFSAERTGGSVSTLTIQRTQQEDSAVYLCASSPGGRPQTNEQFFGPGTRLTVL.

The CDR3 protein is CASSQARGYGYTF. The CDR3 nucleotides are TGCGCCAGCAGTCAAGCGAGAGGCTATGGCTACACCTTC. This chain joins TRBV23-1 and TRBJ1-2; D uncertain. TRBV23-1 is treated as an ORF (open reading frame) with a function not yet certain. CDR3 size: 13 residues. Trimming removed 2 bases from V and 4 bases from J, with 8 bases in between.

The rearrangement uses TRBV19 and TRBJ2-7, with D perhaps matching TRBD2 (5 bases). The CDR3 totals 14 residues. V lost 3 bases and J lost 2, with 11 bases in between. CDR1 and CDR2 (germline): LNHDA, SQIVND (reference sequence). Here the CDR3 DNA reads TGTGCCAGTAGTATCGGACGGGGAGCCTACGAGCAGTACTTC. Translating gives CASSIGRGAYEQYF.

This clone occurred a few times. The DNA of the CDR3 is TGCGCCAGCAGCCCTCCAGGGGGCGGAGGCTACACCTTC. Translating it yields CASSPPGGGGYTF. This sequence joins TRBV5-1 and TRBJ1-2; 8 bases fit TRBD1. Per the germline V gene, CDR1 is SGHRS and CDR2 is YFSETQ. V shed 4 bases, J shed 8 bases, and the junction held 7 bases outside the gene matches. CDR3 length equals 13 residues.

This rearrangement joins TRBV24-1 to TRBJ2-7, with 7 bases fitting TRBD1. Germline V gene lookup returns CDR1 KGHDR and CDR2 SFDVKD. The CDR3 covers 15 residues. The V gene end was trimmed by 0 bases and the J gene end by 0 bases; junction bases not matched to a gene: 1. The chain's CDR3 is CATSDLRDSSYEQYF. The DNA of the CDR3 is TGTGCCACCAGTGATTTGCGGGACAGCTCCTACGAGCAGTACTTC.

The V gene is TRBV11-3, the J gene TRBJ2-2; the D is unclear. The germline gives CDR1 SGHNT, CDR2 YENEEA. The CDR3 sequence is 15 residues long. V was pared by 4 bases and J by 7 bases, with 16 bases between. In nucleotides, the CDR3 is TGTGCCAGCAGCTCCAACTATCGATCCGGCGGGGAGCTGTTTTTT. Residues: CASSSNYRSGGELFF.

The chain has TRBV2 and TRBJ2-7; 9 nucleotides agree with TRBD1. Germline V gene data show CDR1 as SNHLY and CDR2 as FYNNEI. The V and J ends lost 8 bases and 3 bases, in that order; junction bases with no gene match: 8. This CDR3 has 14 residues. For the CDR3, the DNA is TGTGCCAGCGTCATAGGACAGGGGTTCTACGAGCAGTACTTC. Its translation is CASVIGQGFYEQYF.

V and J are TRBV10-3 and TRBJ2-1; TRBD2 matches at 11 bases. The length of the CDR3 is 13 residues. Germline CDR1 and CDR2: ENHRY and SYGVKD. Losses at the gene ends were 11 bases for V and 4 bases for J; bases not matched to a gene: 4. The CDR3 coding sequence is TGTGCCGCGACTAGCGGGGAATACAATGAGCAGTTCTTC. This codes for CAATSGEYNEQFF.

This clone has just a few counts. The chain is built from TRBV30 and TRBJ1-5; 9 bases are shared with TRBD1. The CDR3 runs to 16 residues. V was pared by 2 bases and J by 5 bases, with 10 bases of the junction left unmatched. Germline CDR1 GTSNPN, CDR2 SVGIG (reference sequence). The CDR3 here is CAWSRGQGARDQPQHF. The CDR3 region has the DNA TGTGCCTGGAGTCGGGGACAGGGAGCCCGGGATCAGCCCCAGCATTTT.

V and J are TRBV7-3 and TRBJ1-2; TRBD1 matches at 7 bases. This CDR3 comprises 15 residues. V dropped 5 bases and J dropped 7; count of bases not matched to a gene: 13. Germline assignment: CDR1 SGHTA and CDR2 FQGTGA. CDR3 nucleotide sequence: TGTGCCAGCAGCCCGGGGTGGGGGGACAGTAGTGGCTACACCTTC. Encoded protein: CASSPGWGDSSGYTF.

The V gene is TRBV2, the J gene TRBJ1-6, with D perhaps matching TRBD1 (6 bases). CDR3 length: 16 amino acids. V lost 6 bases and J 6 bases, leaving 18 bases between the germline ends. Germline CDR1 SNHLY, CDR2 FYNNEI. The CDR3 DNA sequence: TGTGCCAGCAGGGACGGCGTAAAAGGGGGTAATTCACCCCTCCACTTT. Translating it yields CASRDGVKGGNSPLHF.

The V and J genes are TRBV7-2 and TRBJ1-5, with 8 bases fitting TRBD1. Germline lookup yields CDR1 SGHTA and CDR2 FQGNSA. The CDR3 contains 15 residues. V shed 4 bases, J shed 5 bases, and the junction held 7 bases outside the gene matches. The CDR3 spells CASSSRTGRDQPQHF. The DNA of the CDR3 is TGTGCCAGCAGCTCCAGGACAGGGCGAGATCAGCCCCAGCATTTT.

This chain uses TRBV5-1 with TRBJ2-3, with a weak D call TRBD2 (5 bases). CDR3 length: 14 residues. Trimming shortened V by 0 bases and J by 5 bases, and 10 bases separated the two germline ends. Germline V lookup: CDR1 SGHRS, CDR2 YFSETQ. CDR3 nucleotides: TGCGCCAGCAGCTTGGATCGGGCGGGAGATACGCAGTATTTT. Residues: CASSLDRAGDTQYF.

This chain connects TRBV4-1 to TRBJ1-5, with unresolved D. V was clipped by 5 bases and J by 4 bases, with 18 bases between them. The CDR3 loop spans 16 amino acids. The V gene's germline CDR1 is MGHRA and CDR2 YSYEKL. This CDR3 reads CASSNGREARNQPQHF. The DNA of the CDR3 is TGCGCCAGCAGCAACGGCCGGGAGGCTCGGAATCAGCCCCAGCATTTT.

DNA of the CDR3: TGTGCTAGTGGTTCTCGGACAGGGCTTAATGAAAAACTGTTTTTT. Translated, it gives CASGSRTGLNEKLFF. J is TRBJ1-4 and V is TRBV12-5; TRBD1 agrees at 8 bases. This CDR3 spans 15 amino acids. With 4 bases clipped from V and 4 bases from J, the junction kept 5 bases outside the gene matches. In germline, CDR1 is LGHNT, CDR2 FRNRAP.

The chain's CDR3 is CASSSQGMRYEQYF. In DNA, the CDR3 is TGTGCCAGCAGTTCACAGGGGATGCGCTACGAGCAGTACTTC. The V call is TRBV28, the J call TRBJ2-7, with 7 bases that match TRBD1. Trimming removed 4 bases from V and 3 bases from J; junction bases left unmatched: 6. This CDR3 spans 14 amino acids. Per germline, CDR1 MDHEN and CDR2 SYDVKM.

This chain links TRBV10-2 with TRBJ1-5; D ambiguous. Germline V lookup: CDR1 WSHSY, CDR2 SAAADI. Trimming took off 2 bases at V and 6 bases at J, with 8 bases between the two ends. The CDR3 totals 13 residues. The CDR3 nucleotides are TGCGCCAGCAGTGAGGGCCGCGGTCAGCCCCAGCATTTT. Its protein is CASSEGRGQPQHF.

The chain has TRBV5-4 and TRBJ2-5, with D perhaps TRBD1 (6 bases). The CDR3 extends over 12 amino acids. V dropped 4 bases and J dropped 6 bases, with 10 bases sitting between them. The germline V gene encodes CDR1 SGHNT and CDR2 YYREEE (reference sequence). Written as DNA, the CDR3 is TGTGCCAGCAGCGGGGACATAAAGACCCAGTACTTC. As protein: CASSGDIKTQYF.

The CDR3 bases are TGCAGCGTTGTGGTACTGAGTGTCTACGAGCAGTACTTC. It is translated as CSVVVLSVYEQYF. V usage is TRBV29-1 and J usage is TRBJ2-7, with unresolved D. Germline assignment: CDR1 SQVTM and CDR2 ANQGSEA. V gave up 4 bases and J gave up 3 bases, with 13 bases separating them. This CDR3 contains 13 residues.